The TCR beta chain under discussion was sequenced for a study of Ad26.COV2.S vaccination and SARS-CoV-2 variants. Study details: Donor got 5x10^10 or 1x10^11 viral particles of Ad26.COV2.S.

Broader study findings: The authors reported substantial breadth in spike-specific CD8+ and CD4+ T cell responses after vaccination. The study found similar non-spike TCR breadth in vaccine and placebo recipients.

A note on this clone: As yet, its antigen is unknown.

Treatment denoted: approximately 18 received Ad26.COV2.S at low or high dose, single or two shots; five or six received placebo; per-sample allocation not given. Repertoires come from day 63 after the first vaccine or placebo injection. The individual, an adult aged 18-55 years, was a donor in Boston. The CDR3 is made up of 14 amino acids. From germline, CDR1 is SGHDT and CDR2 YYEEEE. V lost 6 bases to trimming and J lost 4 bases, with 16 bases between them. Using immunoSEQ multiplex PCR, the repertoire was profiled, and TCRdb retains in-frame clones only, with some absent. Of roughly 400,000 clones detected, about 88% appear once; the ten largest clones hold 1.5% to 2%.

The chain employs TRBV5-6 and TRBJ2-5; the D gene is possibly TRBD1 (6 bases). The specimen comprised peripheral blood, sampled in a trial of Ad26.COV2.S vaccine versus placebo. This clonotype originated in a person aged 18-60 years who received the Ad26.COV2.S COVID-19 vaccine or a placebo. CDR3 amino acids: CASMVQGVGETQYF. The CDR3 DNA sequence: TGTGCCAGCATGGTACAGGGCGTAGGAGAGACCCAGTACTTC.